This is a list of T cell receptor beta chains from one sample in a study of PD-L1 blockade in urothelial cancer. The method was immunoSEQ multiplex PCR; TCRdb's version includes in-frame clones alone and lacks a portion of them. The top ten clones hold about 2.3% of a sample with 90,000 to 120,000 clones, 70% to 90% of them seen once. The source was PBMCs, collected around atezolizumab (anti-PD-L1) treatment. All receptors derive from a man in his fifties with urothelial cancer. Both conserved end residues are part of each CDR3. Fields, in order: V gene, clone size, J gene, D gene, CDR3 DNA, CDR3 protein. A D gene is named only where the DNA matches it firmly. The listing skips clone size in some rows; elsewhere it reads once, few, many or a size class.

v_call: TRBV25-1
clone_size: few
j_call: TRBJ1-2
d_call: NA
cdr3_nt: TGTGCCAGCACAGGGGAAGGGGAAAACTATGGCTACACCTTC
cdr3_aa: CASTGEGENYGYTF

v_call: TRBV6-1
clone_size: NA
j_call: TRBJ2-7
d_call: TRBD2
cdr3_nt: TGTGCCAGCAGCGTAGGGACTAGCGGCTCCTACGAGCAGTACTTC
cdr3_aa: CASSVGTSGSYEQYF

v_call: TRBV30
clone_size: NA
j_call: TRBJ1-6
d_call: TRBD1
cdr3_nt: TGTGCCTCATACACTAAAGACAGGGGGGCGATTAATTCACCCCTCCACTTT
cdr3_aa: CASYTKDRGAINSPLHF

v_call: TRBV28
clone_size: NA
j_call: TRBJ2-7
d_call: TRBD1
cdr3_nt: TGTGCCAGCAGTTTCAACTACAGGGGACAGTACTTC
cdr3_aa: CASSFNYRGQYF

v_call: TRBV7-9
clone_size: NA
j_call: TRBJ1-3
d_call: NA
cdr3_nt: TGTGCCAGCAGCTTAAGGGGCCCAATTACTGGAAACACCATATATTTT
cdr3_aa: CASSLRGPITGNTIYF

v_call: TRBV7-2
clone_size: NA
j_call: TRBJ2-3
d_call: NA
cdr3_nt: TGTGCCAGCAGCCTTCAGGGTGCCCAGTATTTT
cdr3_aa: CASSLQGAQYF

v_call: TRBV9
clone_size: NA
j_call: TRBJ2-3
d_call: TRBD2
cdr3_nt: TGTGCCAGCAGCGTAGCGGGGACTAGCGGACCTTCTATTCGAGATACGCAGTATTTT
cdr3_aa: CASSVAGTSGPSIRDTQYF

v_call: TRBV10-3
clone_size: NA
j_call: TRBJ2-3
d_call: TRBD1
cdr3_nt: TGTGCCATCAGTGGGGACAGGGCTAGCACAGATACGCAGTATTTT
cdr3_aa: CAISGDRASTDTQYF

v_call: TRBV2
clone_size: NA
j_call: TRBJ1-2
d_call: TRBD1
cdr3_nt: TGTGCCAGCAGCACAAGGAGGCAGGGGGCTGGCTACACCTTC
cdr3_aa: CASSTRRQGAGYTF

v_call: TRBV28
clone_size: once
j_call: TRBJ2-4
d_call: NA
cdr3_nt: TGTGCCAGCAGGATCGATAGGGGGTCTGGCAAAAACATTCAGTACTTC
cdr3_aa: CASRIDRGSGKNIQYF

v_call: TRBV27
clone_size: few
j_call: TRBJ2-7
d_call: TRBD2
cdr3_nt: TGTGCCATAGCGATGGGAGCGGGAGATGCATACGAGCAGTACTTC
cdr3_aa: CAIAMGAGDAYEQYF

v_call: TRBV11-2
clone_size: NA
j_call: TRBJ2-1
d_call: NA
cdr3_nt: TGTGCCAGCAGCTTAGGGGGGAGCGGGACACGGTACAATGAGCAGTTCTTC
cdr3_aa: CASSLGGSGTRYNEQFF

v_call: TRBV19
clone_size: NA
j_call: TRBJ2-1
d_call: TRBD2
cdr3_nt: TGTGCCAGTATGCGTAGCGGGATTTCCTACAATGAGCAGTTCTTC
cdr3_aa: CASMRSGISYNEQFF

v_call: TRBV5-1
clone_size: NA
j_call: TRBJ2-5
d_call: TRBD2
cdr3_nt: TGCGCCAGCGGAAGCGGGACTACTCAAGAGACCCAGTACTTC
cdr3_aa: CASGSGTTQETQYF

v_call: TRBV5-6
clone_size: few
j_call: TRBJ2-1
d_call: TRBD2
cdr3_nt: TGTGCCAGCAGCAAAGGGACTAGGGTAAATGAGCAGTTCTTC
cdr3_aa: CASSKGTRVNEQFF

v_call: TRBV7-9
clone_size: NA
j_call: TRBJ2-7
d_call: NA
cdr3_nt: TGTGCCAGCAGCTTAGTATCCGGGAGTAAGTACTTC
cdr3_aa: CASSLVSGSKYF

v_call: TRBV15
clone_size: few
j_call: TRBJ1-5
d_call: TRBD1
cdr3_nt: TGTGCCACCAGCAGAGATGCCACAGGGGGCGGCCAGCCCCAGCATTTT
cdr3_aa: CATSRDATGGGQPQHF

v_call: TRBV7-2
clone_size: NA
j_call: TRBJ2-5
d_call: TRBD1
cdr3_nt: TGTGCCAGCAGCCACGACAGGGGTGAGACCCAGTACTTC
cdr3_aa: CASSHDRGETQYF

v_call: TRBV6-5
clone_size: NA
j_call: TRBJ2-4
d_call: TRBD2
cdr3_nt: TGTGCCAGCACCCTAGCGGGAGGCGGCATTCAGTACTTC
cdr3_aa: CASTLAGGGIQYF

v_call: TRBV28
clone_size: few
j_call: TRBJ1-6
d_call: NA
cdr3_nt: TGTGCCAGCAGTTCCCCGGTAGACTCCTATAATTCACCCCTCCACTTT
cdr3_aa: CASSSPVDSYNSPLHF

v_call: TRBV19
clone_size: once
j_call: TRBJ2-7
d_call: TRBD2
cdr3_nt: TGTGCCAGTAGCTTCCGAGCGGGGGTTGACGGGTACGAGCAGTACTTC
cdr3_aa: CASSFRAGVDGYEQYF

v_call: TRBV7-7
clone_size: NA
j_call: TRBJ2-5
d_call: TRBD2
cdr3_nt: TGTGCTAGCAGCCCGGGACTAGCGGGAGTTCAGTACTTC
cdr3_aa: CASSPGLAGVQYF

v_call: TRBV28
clone_size: once
j_call: TRBJ2-1
d_call: TRBD2
cdr3_nt: TGTGCCAGCGAGTTTACCTACGGGTTAGCGGGATACGGTGAGCAGTTCTTC
cdr3_aa: CASEFTYGLAGYGEQFF

v_call: TRBV5-1
clone_size: NA
j_call: TRBJ2-1
d_call: NA
cdr3_nt: TGCGCCAGCAGAACGTCCCCCTCTAACTCCTACAATGAGCAGTTCTTC
cdr3_aa: CASRTSPSNSYNEQFF

v_call: TRBV7-8
clone_size: NA
j_call: TRBJ1-5
d_call: NA
cdr3_nt: TGTGCCAGCAGCTTAGGTTTAAGGGGTCCCAATCAGCCCCAGCATTTT
cdr3_aa: CASSLGLRGPNQPQHF

v_call: TRBV10-3
clone_size: NA
j_call: TRBJ2-7
d_call: TRBD2
cdr3_nt: TGTGCCATCAGTGAGTCGTCGAGACTAGCCGAATACGAGCAGTACTTC
cdr3_aa: CAISESSRLAEYEQYF

v_call: TRBV7-9
clone_size: few
j_call: TRBJ2-2
d_call: NA
cdr3_nt: TGTGCCAGCAGCTTATCGGTCACCGGGGAGCTGTTTTTT
cdr3_aa: CASSLSVTGELFF

v_call: TRBV27
clone_size: NA
j_call: TRBJ2-1
d_call: TRBD2
cdr3_nt: TGTGCCAGCCTTCCTCGAACTAGCGGGTCGAATGAGCAGTTCTTC
cdr3_aa: CASLPRTSGSNEQFF

v_call: TRBV7-9
clone_size: NA
j_call: TRBJ2-5
d_call: NA
cdr3_nt: TGTGCCAGCAGCCTCCACGGGAGAGAGACCCAGTACTTC
cdr3_aa: CASSLHGRETQYF

v_call: TRBV5-1
clone_size: NA
j_call: TRBJ2-5
d_call: NA
cdr3_nt: TGCGCCAGCAGCTTGATGGCAGGGAACCAAGAGACCCAGTACTTC
cdr3_aa: CASSLMAGNQETQYF

v_call: TRBV13
clone_size: few
j_call: TRBJ2-7
d_call: TRBD2
cdr3_nt: TGTGCCAGCAGCTTTTTCACTAGCGGACCCTACGAGCAGTACTTC
cdr3_aa: CASSFFTSGPYEQYF

v_call: TRBV2
clone_size: NA
j_call: TRBJ1-5
d_call: TRBD1
cdr3_nt: TGTGCCAGCAGTGTGGGGACAGCAAATTATCAGCCCCAGCATTTT
cdr3_aa: CASSVGTANYQPQHF

v_call: TRBV9
clone_size: NA
j_call: TRBJ1-6
d_call: TRBD1
cdr3_nt: TGTGCCAGCAGCGAGGGGGACAGGAATAATTCACCCCTCCACTTT
cdr3_aa: CASSEGDRNNSPLHF

v_call: TRBV30
clone_size: few
j_call: TRBJ2-1
d_call: NA
cdr3_nt: TGTGCCTGGAGTGTAAGGGGCCCCAATGAGCAGTTCTTC
cdr3_aa: CAWSVRGPNEQFF

v_call: TRBV7-9
clone_size: NA
j_call: TRBJ2-5
d_call: TRBD1
cdr3_nt: TGTGCCAGCAGCGCAGACAGGGGGCCTCATCGTCCCCAGTACTTC
cdr3_aa: CASSADRGPHRPQYF

v_call: TRBV15
clone_size: NA
j_call: TRBJ2-5
d_call: TRBD1
cdr3_nt: TGTGCCACCAGCAGGGAATTGACAGGGGGACAGGAGACCCAGTACTTC
cdr3_aa: CATSRELTGGQETQYF